This is a list of T cell receptor beta chains from one sample in a study of control samples from healthy donors and cancer patients. Libraries were prepared by immunoSEQ multiplex PCR; TCRdb keeps only in-frame clonotypes and omits some of them. This sample has 190,000 or so clones; about 93% occur once, and the top ten carry roughly 1.5%. The sample taken for sequencing was blood. These receptors were taken from a man aged 18 to 35 in good health. Each CDR3 is given with its conserved first and last residue. D genes are given only for firm matches.

d_call,v_call,j_call,cdr3_nt,cdr3_aa
NA,TRBV28,TRBJ2-3,TGTGCCAGCAGTCCGCCAGCGACAGATACGCAGTATTTT,CASSPPATDTQYF
NA,TRBV24-1,TRBJ1-5,TGTGCCACTGGGGGCCAGGGCGGTAATCAGCCCCAGCATTTT,CATGGQGGNQPQHF
TRBD1,TRBV12-5,TRBJ1-4,TGTGCTAGTGGTGAAACGGGACAGTCTAATGAAAAACTGTTTTTT,CASGETGQSNEKLFF
NA,TRBV18,TRBJ1-2,TGTGCCAGCTCACTAGGGACGGCAGTCTATGGCTACACCTTC,CASSLGTAVYGYTF
TRBD2,TRBV7-9,TRBJ2-2,TGTGCCAGCAGCTCCCACGGGACTAGTCGGGCCGGGGAGCTGTTTTTT,CASSSHGTSRAGELFF
NA,TRBV5-1,TRBJ1-6,TGCGCCAGCAGCTTGGCCGTGGGGGCCGGTAATTCACCCCTCCACTTT,CASSLAVGAGNSPLHF
TRBD2,TRBV7-3,TRBJ2-7,TGTGCCAGCAGCTTAAAACCAGTGCGGGGGGGCCCCGAGCAGTACTTC,CASSLKPVRGGPEQYF
NA,TRBV18,TRBJ1-6,TGTGCCAGCTCTCTCTATGGCTCCTATAATTCACCCCTCCACTTT,CASSLYGSYNSPLHF
NA,TRBV10-3,TRBJ2-6,TGTGCCATCAAACCTTCTGAGGCCAACGTCCTGACTTTC,CAIKPSEANVLTF
NA,TRBV6-1,TRBJ1-4,TGTGCCAGCAGTGAATCGTCCGGGAGGGAAAAACTGTTTTTT,CASSESSGREKLFF
TRBD1,TRBV10-3,TRBJ1-1,TGTGCCATCAAAAACCAGGGGGCGATCACTGAAGCTTTCTTT,CAIKNQGAITEAFF
NA,TRBV7-9,TRBJ2-5,TGTGCCAGCAGCTTCCGCACAGGTTCCGAGACCCAGTACTTC,CASSFRTGSETQYF
NA,TRBV7-2,TRBJ2-5,TGTGCCAGCAGCTTAACGAGACAAGAGACCCAGTACTTC,CASSLTRQETQYF
NA,TRBV3-1/TRBV3-2,TRBJ2-6,TGTGCCACCGCCGGGACCGGGACTGCTGACTCTGGGGCCAACGTCCTGACTTTC,CATAGTGTADSGANVLTF
NA,TRBV19,TRBJ1-1,TGTGCCAGTAGTATAGGGGTTAACACTGAAGCTTTCTTT,CASSIGVNTEAFF
NA,TRBV2,TRBJ1-3,TGTGCCAGCAGTGGACTAATGACAGCCTACTCTGGAAACACCATATATTTT,CASSGLMTAYSGNTIYF
TRBD1,TRBV5-6,TRBJ1-1,TGTGCCAGCAGCCGGAGGGACCGGGACAGCGACACTGAAGCTTTCTTT,CASSRRDRDSDTEAFF
NA,TRBV19,TRBJ1-2,TGTGCCAGTAGTATCAAGGCCGCTGGGGACTATGGCTACACCTTC,CASSIKAAGDYGYTF
TRBD1,TRBV14,TRBJ2-7,TGTGCCAGCAGCCAACGCACCGGACAGGGGGCGCGTTACGAGCAGTACTTC,CASSQRTGQGARYEQYF
TRBD1,TRBV7-2,TRBJ1-4,TGTGCCAGCAGCTTATCCGCCAGGGGGCAAGAAAAACTGTTTTTT,CASSLSARGQEKLFF
NA,TRBV6-5,TRBJ2-7,TGTGCCAGTAACGAGGGTATCTACGAGCAGTACTTC,CASNEGIYEQYF
NA,TRBV27,TRBJ2-7,TGTGCCAGCGGACAAACAGGGCGCGAGCAGTACTTC,CASGQTGREQYF
NA,TRBV25-1,TRBJ1-5,TGTGCCAGCAGTGAATCGGGTTCTGGGCAGCCCCAGCATTTT,CASSESGSGQPQHF
NA,TRBV5-1,TRBJ2-5,TGCGCCAGCAGCCTAAGGGCCGAGACCCAGTACTTC,CASSLRAETQYF
TRBD2,TRBV19,TRBJ2-1,TGTGCCAGTAGAATAACGGGACTAGCGGGGGGCCGTCGGTCCTACAATGAGCAGTTCTTC,CASRITGLAGGRRSYNEQFF
NA,TRBV3-1/TRBV3-2,TRBJ1-6,TGTGCCAGCAGCCAAGACCCGGGAGGTAATTCACCCCTCCACTTT,CASSQDPGGNSPLHF
NA,TRBV3-1/TRBV3-2,TRBJ2-5,TGTGCCAGCAGCCCCGCGACAGTGTACCAAGAGACCCAGTACTTC,CASSPATVYQETQYF
NA,TRBV5-6,TRBJ2-1,TGTGCCAGCAGTGACAGGATGAGCTCCTACAATGAGCAGTTCTTC,CASSDRMSSYNEQFF
TRBD1,TRBV6-5,TRBJ2-7,TGTGCCAGCAGAGTTTTAACAGGGGGTAGCTACGAGCAGTACTTC,CASRVLTGGSYEQYF
NA,TRBV14,TRBJ2-1,TGTGCCAGCAGCCACCGGAGGGGGCCCTACAATGAGCAGTTCTTC,CASSHRRGPYNEQFF
NA,TRBV6-2/TRBV6-3,TRBJ1-1,TGTGCCAGCAGTGACAGCGTGCGGACTGAAGCTTTCTTT,CASSDSVRTEAFF
TRBD1,TRBV10-1,TRBJ2-1,TGCGCCAGCAGTGAGGGGCCAGGGGGCTCTTACAATGAGCAGTTCTTC,CASSEGPGGSYNEQFF